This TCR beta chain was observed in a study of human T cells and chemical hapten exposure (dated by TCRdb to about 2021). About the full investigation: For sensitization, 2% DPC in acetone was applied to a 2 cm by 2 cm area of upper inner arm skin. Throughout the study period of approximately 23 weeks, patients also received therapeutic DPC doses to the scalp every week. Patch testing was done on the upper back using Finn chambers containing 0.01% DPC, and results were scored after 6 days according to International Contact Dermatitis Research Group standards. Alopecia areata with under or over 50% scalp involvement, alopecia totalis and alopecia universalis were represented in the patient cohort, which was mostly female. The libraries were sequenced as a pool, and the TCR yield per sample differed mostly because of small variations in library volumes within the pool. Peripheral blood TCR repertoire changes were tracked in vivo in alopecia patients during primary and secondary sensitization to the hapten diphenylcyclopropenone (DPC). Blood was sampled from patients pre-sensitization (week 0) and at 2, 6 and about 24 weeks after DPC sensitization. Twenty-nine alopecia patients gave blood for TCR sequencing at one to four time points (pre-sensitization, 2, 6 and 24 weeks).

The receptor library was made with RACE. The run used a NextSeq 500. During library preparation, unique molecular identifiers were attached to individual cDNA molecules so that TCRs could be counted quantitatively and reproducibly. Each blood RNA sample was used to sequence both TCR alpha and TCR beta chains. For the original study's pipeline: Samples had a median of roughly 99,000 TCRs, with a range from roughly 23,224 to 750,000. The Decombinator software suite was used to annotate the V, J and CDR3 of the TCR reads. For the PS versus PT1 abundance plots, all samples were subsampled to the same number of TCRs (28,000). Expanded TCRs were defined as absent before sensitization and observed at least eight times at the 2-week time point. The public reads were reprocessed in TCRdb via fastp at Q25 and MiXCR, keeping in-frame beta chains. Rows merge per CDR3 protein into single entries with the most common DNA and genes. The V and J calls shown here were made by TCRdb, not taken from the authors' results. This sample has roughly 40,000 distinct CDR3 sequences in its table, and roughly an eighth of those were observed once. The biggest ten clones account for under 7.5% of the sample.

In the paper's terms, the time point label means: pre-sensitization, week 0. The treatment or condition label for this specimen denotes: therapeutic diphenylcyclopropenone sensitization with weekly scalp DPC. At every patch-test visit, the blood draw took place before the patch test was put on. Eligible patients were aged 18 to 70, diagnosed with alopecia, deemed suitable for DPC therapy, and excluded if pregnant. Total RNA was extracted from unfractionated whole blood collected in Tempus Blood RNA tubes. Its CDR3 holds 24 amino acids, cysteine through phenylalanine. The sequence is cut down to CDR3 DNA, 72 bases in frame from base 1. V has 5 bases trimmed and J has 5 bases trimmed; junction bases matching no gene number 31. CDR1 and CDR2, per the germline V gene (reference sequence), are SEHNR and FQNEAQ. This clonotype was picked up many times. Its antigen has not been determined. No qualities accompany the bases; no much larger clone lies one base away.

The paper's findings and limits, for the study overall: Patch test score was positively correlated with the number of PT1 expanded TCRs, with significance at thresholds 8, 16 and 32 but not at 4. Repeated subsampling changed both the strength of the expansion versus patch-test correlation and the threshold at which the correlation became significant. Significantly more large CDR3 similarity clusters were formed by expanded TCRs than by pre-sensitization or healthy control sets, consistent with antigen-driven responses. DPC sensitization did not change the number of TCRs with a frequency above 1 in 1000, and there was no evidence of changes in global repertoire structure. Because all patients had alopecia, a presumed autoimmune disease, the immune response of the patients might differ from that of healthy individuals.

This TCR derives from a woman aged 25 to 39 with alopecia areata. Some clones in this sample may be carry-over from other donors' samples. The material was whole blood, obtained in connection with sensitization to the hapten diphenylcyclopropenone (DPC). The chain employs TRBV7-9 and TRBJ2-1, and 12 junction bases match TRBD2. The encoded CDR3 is CASSVPGLAGFVGFKTNFHNEQFF. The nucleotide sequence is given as TGTGCCAGCAGCGTCCCGGGACTAGCGGGTTTCGTGGGATTCAAGACAAACTTCCACAATGAGCAGTTCTTC. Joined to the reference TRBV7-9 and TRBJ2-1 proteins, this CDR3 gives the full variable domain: DTGVSQNPRHKITKRGQNVTFRCDPISEHNRLYWYRQTLGQGPEFLTYFQNEAQLEKSRLLSDRFSAERPKGSFSTLEIQRTEQGDSAMYLCASSVPGLAGFVGFKTNFHNEQFFGPGTRLTVL.